This is a list of T cell receptor beta chains from one sample in a study of blood T cell repertoires in COVID-19. The table came from immunoSEQ multiplex PCR; TCRdb's copy has only in-frame clones and leaves some out. The sample gives roughly 280,000 clones, approximately 83% of which show up once; approximately 10% is in the top ten. Sequenced input: peripheral blood. The source is a woman aged 70-85 years with acute or convalescent COVID-19. Both conserved end residues are part of each CDR3.

cdr3_aa j_call v_call
CASSVSRGETEAFF TRBJ1-1 TRBV10-1
CASSLEGTGGMQYF TRBJ2-7 TRBV5-1
CSVGVLTSGGLGEQFF TRBJ2-1 TRBV29-1
CASSFDTGTSGEQYF TRBJ2-7 TRBV5-1
CASSQEVRSTDTQYF TRBJ2-3 TRBV3-1/TRBV3-2
CASSFLAGGHQSTQYF TRBJ2-3 TRBV3-1/TRBV3-2
CASRGTSGNTGELFF TRBJ2-2 TRBV12-2
CASSQSVYGNTEAFF TRBJ1-1 TRBV3-1/TRBV3-2
CASGTGGLGTQYF TRBJ2-5 TRBV12-5
CASSQVAGGSYEQYF TRBJ2-7 TRBV14
CASSLTAGTSISYEQYF TRBJ2-7 TRBV5-1
CASSEGASSSYEKLFF TRBJ1-4 TRBV25-1
CASSQFSGRGQETQYF TRBJ2-5 TRBV3-1/TRBV3-2
CASSLAPGQGHYEQYF TRBJ2-7 TRBV5-1
CASSRDRVRDTQYF TRBJ2-3 TRBV2
CASSWGQGAGTQYF TRBJ2-5 TRBV27
CASSPDTQETQYF TRBJ2-5 TRBV7-9
CASSWGQSNTEAFF TRBJ1-1 TRBV11-1
CASSRSGTLTYEQYF TRBJ2-7 TRBV4-1
CASSRGAPGELFF TRBJ2-2 TRBV11-2
CASGRDGGAYEQYF TRBJ2-7 TRBV2
CASSRNRGATEAFF TRBJ1-1 TRBV7-9
CASSQQSQGYTF TRBJ1-2 TRBV18
CASSPGLAGASSYEQYF TRBJ2-7 TRBV7-9
CASSPRSGGPYNEQFF TRBJ2-1 TRBV3-1/TRBV3-2